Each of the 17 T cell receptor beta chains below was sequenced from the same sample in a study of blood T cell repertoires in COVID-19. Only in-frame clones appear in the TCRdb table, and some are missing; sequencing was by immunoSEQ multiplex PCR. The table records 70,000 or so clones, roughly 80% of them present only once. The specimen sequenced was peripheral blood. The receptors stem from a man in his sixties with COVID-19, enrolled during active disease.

DNA for the CDR3: TGTGCCAGCAGCTTGGGGAGTACCTACGAGCAGTACTTC. Protein sequence: CASSLGSTYEQYF. The chain has TRBV5-4 and TRBJ2-7; D unclear. Germline lookup yields CDR1 SGHNT and CDR2 YYREEE (reference sequence). This CDR3 region has 13 residues. Trimming removed 0 bases from V and 2 bases from J, with 6 bases in between.

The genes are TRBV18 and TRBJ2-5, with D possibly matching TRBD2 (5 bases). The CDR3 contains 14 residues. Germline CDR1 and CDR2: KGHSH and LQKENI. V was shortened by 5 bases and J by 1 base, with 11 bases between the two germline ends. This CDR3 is CASSKLGIQETQYF. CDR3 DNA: TGTGCCAGCTCAAAACTAGGTATCCAAGAGACCCAGTACTTC. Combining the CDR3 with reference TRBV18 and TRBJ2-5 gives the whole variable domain NAGVMQNPRHLVRRRGQEARLRCSPMKGHSHVYWYRQLPEEGLKFMVYLQKENIIDESGMPKERFSAEFPKEGPSILRIQQVVRGDSAAYFCASSKLGIQETQYFGPGTRLLVL.

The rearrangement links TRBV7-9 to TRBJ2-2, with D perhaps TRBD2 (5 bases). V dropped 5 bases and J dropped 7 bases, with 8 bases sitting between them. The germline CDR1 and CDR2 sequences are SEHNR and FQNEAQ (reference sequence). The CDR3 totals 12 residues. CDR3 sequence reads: CASSPLGGELFF. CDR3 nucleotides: TGTGCCAGCAGCCCACTAGGCGGGGAGCTGTTTTTT.

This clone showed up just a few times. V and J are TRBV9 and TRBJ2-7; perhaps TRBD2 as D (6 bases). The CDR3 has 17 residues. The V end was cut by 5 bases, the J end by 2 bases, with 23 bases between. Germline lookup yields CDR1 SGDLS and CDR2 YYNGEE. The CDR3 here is CASSPRGGHKDAYEQYF. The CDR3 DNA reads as TGTGCCAGCAGTCCCCGGGGAGGTCATAAAGATGCCTACGAGCAGTACTTC.

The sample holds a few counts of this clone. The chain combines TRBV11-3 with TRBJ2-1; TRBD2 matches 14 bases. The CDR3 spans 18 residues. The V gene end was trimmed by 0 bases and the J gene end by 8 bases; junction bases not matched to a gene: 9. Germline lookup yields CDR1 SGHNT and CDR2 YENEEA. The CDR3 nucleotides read TGTGCCAGCAGCTTAGATCAGACTAGCGGGAGGGCTTTCGATGAGCAGTTCTTC. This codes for CASSLDQTSGRAFDEQFF.

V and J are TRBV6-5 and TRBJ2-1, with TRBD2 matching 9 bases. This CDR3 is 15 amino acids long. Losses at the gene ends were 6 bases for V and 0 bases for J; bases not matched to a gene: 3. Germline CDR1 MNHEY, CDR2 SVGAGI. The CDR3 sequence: CASRLAGLSYNEQFF. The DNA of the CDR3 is TGTGCCAGCAGGCTAGCGGGACTCTCCTACAATGAGCAGTTCTTC.

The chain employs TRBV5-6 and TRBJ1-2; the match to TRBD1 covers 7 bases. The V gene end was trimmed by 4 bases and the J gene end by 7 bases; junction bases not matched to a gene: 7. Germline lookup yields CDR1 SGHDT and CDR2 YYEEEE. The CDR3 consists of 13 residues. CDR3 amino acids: CASSISRGAGYTF. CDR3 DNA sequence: TGTGCCAGCAGCATCTCCAGGGGGGCTGGCTACACCTTC.

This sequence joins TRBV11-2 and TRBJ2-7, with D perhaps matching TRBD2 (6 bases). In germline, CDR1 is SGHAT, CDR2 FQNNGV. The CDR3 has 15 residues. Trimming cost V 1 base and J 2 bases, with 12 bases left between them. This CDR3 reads CASSLALALAYEQYF. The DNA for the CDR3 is TGTGCCAGCAGCTTAGCACTAGCTTTAGCCTACGAGCAGTACTTC. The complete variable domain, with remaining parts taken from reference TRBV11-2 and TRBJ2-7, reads EAGVAQSPRYKIIEKRQSVAFWCNPISGHATLYWYQQILGQGPKLLIQFQNNGVVDDSQLPKDRFSAERLKGVDSTLKIQPAKLEDSAVYLCASSLALALAYEQYFGPGTRLTVT.

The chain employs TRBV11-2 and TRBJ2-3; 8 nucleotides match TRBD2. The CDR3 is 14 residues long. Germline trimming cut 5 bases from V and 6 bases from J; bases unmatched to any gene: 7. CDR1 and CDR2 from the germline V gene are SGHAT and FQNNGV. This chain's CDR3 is CASSRPGGQDTQYF. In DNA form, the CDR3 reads TGTGCCAGCAGCAGGCCGGGAGGGCAGGATACGCAGTATTTT.

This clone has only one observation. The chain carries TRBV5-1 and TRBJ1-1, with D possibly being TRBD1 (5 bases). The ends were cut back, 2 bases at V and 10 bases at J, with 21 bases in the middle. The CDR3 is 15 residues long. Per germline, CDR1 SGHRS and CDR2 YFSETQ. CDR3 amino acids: CASSFIGNSPQGAFF. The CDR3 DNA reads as TGCGCCAGCAGCTTTATAGGCAACTCCCCCCAGGGAGCTTTCTTT.

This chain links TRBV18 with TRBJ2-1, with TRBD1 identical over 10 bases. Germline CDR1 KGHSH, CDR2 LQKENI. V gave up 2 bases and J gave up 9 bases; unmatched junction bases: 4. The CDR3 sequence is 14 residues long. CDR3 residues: CASSPDRGRSEQFF. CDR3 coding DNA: TGTGCCAGCTCACCAGACAGGGGGCGATCTGAGCAGTTCTTC.

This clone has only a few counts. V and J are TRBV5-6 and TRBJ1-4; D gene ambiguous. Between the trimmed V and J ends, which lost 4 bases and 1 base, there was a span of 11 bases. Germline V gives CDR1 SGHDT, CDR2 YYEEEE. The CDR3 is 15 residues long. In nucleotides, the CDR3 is TGTGCCAGCAGCCGCCGGGTTCTAACTAATGAAAAACTGTTTTTT. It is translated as CASSRRVLTNEKLFF.

The CDR3 is CASSAGTSRSPLHF. The CDR3 DNA reads as TGTGCCAGCAGCGCCGGGACAAGTCGTTCACCCCTCCACTTT. The V gene is TRBV2, the J gene TRBJ1-6; a weak D match, TRBD1 (6 bases). Trimming stripped 6 bases from V and 9 bases from J, with 15 bases between. The CDR3 runs 14 residues. Germline-derived CDR1 and CDR2 are SNHLY and FYNNEI.

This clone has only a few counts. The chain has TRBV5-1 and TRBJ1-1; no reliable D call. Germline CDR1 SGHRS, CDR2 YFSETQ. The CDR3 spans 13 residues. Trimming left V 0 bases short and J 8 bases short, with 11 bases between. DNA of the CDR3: TGCGCCAGCAGCTTGGGAGCCCCCGCCGAAGCTTTCTTT. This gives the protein CASSLGAPAEAFF. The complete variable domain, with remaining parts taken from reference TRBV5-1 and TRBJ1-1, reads KAGVTQTPRYLIKTRGQQVTLSCSPISGHRSVSWYQQTPGQGLQFLFEYFSETQRNKGNFPGRFSGRQFSNSRSEMNVSTLELGDSALYLCASSLGAPAEAFFGQGTRLTVV.

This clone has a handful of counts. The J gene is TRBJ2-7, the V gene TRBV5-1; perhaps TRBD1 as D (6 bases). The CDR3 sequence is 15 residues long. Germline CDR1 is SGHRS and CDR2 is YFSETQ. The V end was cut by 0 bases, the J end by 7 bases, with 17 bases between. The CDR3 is CASSLAGTRSREQYF. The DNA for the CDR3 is TGCGCCAGCAGCTTGGCCGGGACAAGGAGTCGAGAGCAGTACTTC.

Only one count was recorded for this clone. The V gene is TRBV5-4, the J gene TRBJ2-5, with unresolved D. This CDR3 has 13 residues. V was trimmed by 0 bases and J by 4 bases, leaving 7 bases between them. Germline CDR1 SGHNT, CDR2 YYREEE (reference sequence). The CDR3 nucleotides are TGTGCCAGCAGCTTGGGGGCAGCAGAGACCCAGTACTTC. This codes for CASSLGAAETQYF.

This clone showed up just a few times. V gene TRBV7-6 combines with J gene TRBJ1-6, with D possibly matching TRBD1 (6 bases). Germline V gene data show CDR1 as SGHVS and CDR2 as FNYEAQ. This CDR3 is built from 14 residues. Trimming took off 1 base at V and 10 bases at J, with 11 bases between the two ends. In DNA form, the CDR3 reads TGTGCCAGCAGCTTAGTGGCAGGGGAATCACCCCTCCACTTT. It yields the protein CASSLVAGESPLHF.